This entry lists 22 T cell receptor beta chains sequenced from one sample in a study of T cells in tuberculosis. The table came from immunoSEQ multiplex PCR; TCRdb's copy has only in-frame clones and leaves some out. The sample carries 20,000 to 25,000 clones, approximately 90% recorded once. The sample consisted of PBMCs. The receptors were gathered from a donor aged 5-35 years with latent tuberculosis or without tuberculosis infection.

The chain employs TRBV6-1 and TRBJ1-6; D possibly corresponds to TRBD1 (5 bases). The CDR3 length is 14 residues. Germline V gene data show CDR1 as MNHNS and CDR2 as SASEGT. V was shortened by 5 bases and J by 8 bases, with 13 bases between the two germline ends. The CDR3 DNA follows: TGTGCCAGCAGTCCTGGACAAAGTCATTCACCCCTCCACTTT. It encodes CASSPGQSHSPLHF.

The chain links TRBV19 to TRBJ2-5, with D possibly being TRBD2 (6 bases). The CDR3 loop spans 15 amino acids. Trimming stripped 5 bases from V and 5 bases from J, with 18 bases between. Germline V gene lookup returns CDR1 LNHDA and CDR2 SQIVND (reference sequence). The DNA for the CDR3 is TGTGCCAGTAGTTGGCAGGGATACAGCGGGGAGACCCAGTACTTC. This codes for CASSWQGYSGETQYF.

J is TRBJ1-5 and V is TRBV7-2, with 9 bases matching TRBD1. The CDR3 is made up of 16 amino acids. Germline lookup yields CDR1 SGHTA and CDR2 FQGNSA. V shed 5 bases and J 6 bases; nucleotides not matched to a gene: 11. CDR3 residues: CASSARDRETSQPQHF. The DNA of the CDR3 is TGTGCCAGCAGCGCCAGGGACAGGGAGACTTCTCAGCCCCAGCATTTT. The full variable domain, its missing parts supplied by reference TRBV7-2 and TRBJ1-5, is GAGVSQSPSNKVTEKGKDVELRCDPISGHTALYWYRQSLGQGLEFLIYFQGNSAPDKSGLPSDRFSAERTGGSVSTLTIQRTQQEDSAVYLCASSARDRETSQPQHFGDGTRLSIL.

A single count supports this clone. This chain links TRBV12-5 with TRBJ2-3; tentatively, D is TRBD2 (6 bases). The V gene's germline CDR1 is LGHNT and CDR2 FRNRAP. The CDR3 consists of 16 residues. The ends were cut back, 0 bases at V and 4 bases at J, with 14 bases in the middle. The CDR3 reads CASGLVGWGGADTQYF. In DNA form, the CDR3 reads TGTGCTAGTGGTTTGGTGGGGTGGGGCGGGGCAGATACGCAGTATTTT.

The chain combines TRBV5-6 with TRBJ1-4, with D maybe TRBD1 (6 bases). V lost 3 bases and J lost 7, with 13 bases in between. CDR3 length equals 14 residues. The germline gives CDR1 SGHDT, CDR2 YYEEEE. Written as DNA, the CDR3 is TGTGCCAGCAGCTCGCCAGGGGTGGGTGAAAAACTGTTTTTT. It is translated as CASSSPGVGEKLFF.

For the CDR3, the DNA is TGTGCCAGCAGCCAAGCAGAGAGGGCGGAAGGCTACACCTTC. This codes for CASSQAERAEGYTF. The rearrangement links TRBV4-2 to TRBJ1-2; D remains ambiguous. CDR1 is LGHNA and CDR2 is YNFKEQ in the germline V gene. The CDR3 covers 14 residues. V was clipped by 1 base and J by 8 bases, with 14 bases between them.

This clone occurred a few times. The V call is TRBV19, the J call TRBJ1-1; tentative D call: TRBD1 (5 bases). V was cut by 5 bases and J by 0 bases, with 10 bases left in between. The CDR3 is 14 residues long. Germline loops: CDR1 LNHDA, CDR2 SQIVND (reference sequence). CDR3 sequence reads: CASSWAGMNTEAFF. The CDR3 DNA reads as TGTGCCAGTAGTTGGGCAGGGATGAACACTGAAGCTTTCTTT.

This chain's CDR3 is CASKPMTGRFQPQHF. DNA of the CDR3: TGTGCCAGTAAACCCATGACAGGGAGGTTTCAGCCCCAGCATTTT. The chain employs TRBV19 and TRBJ1-5; 7 nucleotides align to TRBD1. With 7 bases clipped from V and 6 bases from J, the junction kept 12 bases outside the gene matches. Germline loops: CDR1 LNHDA, CDR2 SQIVND (reference sequence). The CDR3 extends over 15 amino acids.

V and J are TRBV5-1 and TRBJ2-2, with D perhaps matching TRBD1 (5 bases). The CDR3 consists of 16 residues. The V gene lost 0 bases and the J gene lost 4 bases, with 13 bases spanning the gap. From germline, CDR1 is SGHRS and CDR2 YFSETQ. The CDR3, as DNA: TGCGCCAGCAGCTTGGGGCCCCAGCAGGGCACCGGGGAGCTGTTTTTT. This codes for CASSLGPQQGTGELFF.

V gene TRBV4-2 combines with J gene TRBJ2-7, with 9 bases identical to TRBD1. This CDR3 has 15 amino acids. V trimming: 0 bases; J trimming: 3 bases; junction bases outside the gene matches: 3. Germline CDR1 is LGHNA and CDR2 is YNFKEQ. The CDR3 bases are TGTGCCAGCAGCCAAGACCCGACAGGGGGCTACGAGCAGTACTTC. Translating it yields CASSQDPTGGYEQYF.

J is TRBJ2-7 and V is TRBV21-1; the table's D call, TRBD1, has no DNA check behind it. TRBV21-1 is termed a pseudogene. This CDR3 is built from 16 residues. The CDR3 region has the DNA TGTGCCAGCAGCTCTCATCCGGGACAGGGGTCGTACGAGCAGTACTTC. Translating gives CASSSHPGQGSYEQYF.

V gene TRBV19 combines with J gene TRBJ2-1; D is possibly TRBD2 (5 bases). The V gene lost 3 bases and the J gene lost 1 base, with 7 bases spanning the gap. Looked up from germline, CDR1 is LNHDA and CDR2 is SQIVND (reference sequence). This CDR3 spans 14 amino acids. CDR3 DNA: TGTGCCAGTAGTATGCGAGGGTCCTACAATGAGCAGTTCTTC. Its protein is CASSMRGSYNEQFF. The variable domain in full, completed from reference TRBV19 and TRBJ2-1, reads DGGITQSPKYLFRKEGQNVTLSCEQNLNHDAMYWYRQDPGQGLRLIYYSQIVNDFQKGDIAEGYSVSREKKESFPLTVTSAQKNPTAFYLCASSMRGSYNEQFFGPGTRLTVL.

The gene calls are TRBV7-2 and TRBJ2-5; 8 nucleotides match TRBD2. Germline trimming cut 5 bases from V and 5 bases from J; bases unmatched to any gene: 4. CDR3 size: 13 residues. Per germline, CDR1 SGHTA and CDR2 FQGNSA. CDR3 in DNA: TGTGCCAGCAGCGGGACTAGGGGGGAGACCCAGTACTTC. This gives the protein CASSGTRGETQYF.

J is TRBJ2-1 and V is TRBV29-1; D is perhaps TRBD1 (5 bases). Trimming shortened V by 1 base and J by 7 bases, and 14 bases separated the two germline ends. CDR1 is SQVTM and CDR2 is ANQGSEA in the germline V gene. CDR3 length: 14 residues. The CDR3 coding sequence is TGCAGCGTTGAAGCCAGGGCCCTTATGAATGAGCAGTTCTTC. Encoded protein: CSVEARALMNEQFF.

V usage is TRBV5-6 and J usage is TRBJ1-5; weak D call: TRBD1 (6 bases). Deletions cut 3 bases from V and 6 bases from J, with 13 bases between. The CDR3 spans 14 residues. The germline V gene encodes CDR1 SGHDT and CDR2 YYEEEE. The CDR3 sequence: CASSSKTGLQPQHF. The CDR3 coding sequence is TGTGCCAGCAGCTCGAAAACAGGGCTTCAGCCCCAGCATTTT.

The chain carries TRBV29-1 and TRBJ1-5; D is unclear. The CDR3 runs to 13 residues. Trimming stripped 4 bases from V and 3 bases from J, with 10 bases between. Germline CDR1 SQVTM, CDR2 ANQGSEA. The CDR3, as DNA: TGCAGCGTTGCGAACGGACTCAATCAGCCCCAGCATTTT. It translates to CSVANGLNQPQHF.

The DNA of the CDR3 is TGCGCCAGCAGTAAGGACAGTCCCGATTCACCCCTCCACTTT. It yields the protein CASSKDSPDSPLHF. This sequence joins TRBV5-1 and TRBJ1-6; tentative D call: TRBD1 (6 bases). The germline V gene encodes CDR1 SGHRS and CDR2 YFSETQ. V lost 5 bases and J 8 bases, leaving 14 bases between the germline ends. There are 14 residues in the CDR3.

The V and J genes are TRBV5-8 and TRBJ1-1, with D uncertain. CDR3 length equals 16 residues. Germline loops: CDR1 SGHTS, CDR2 YDEGEE. Trimming took 2 bases from V and 6 from J, leaving 20 bases between them. The DNA of the CDR3 is TGTGCCAGCAGCTTCCCCCGTGGGAGGGATAAGGCTGAAGCTTTCTTT. It specifies CASSFPRGRDKAEAFF.

This clone occurred once. The chain couples TRBV6-5 to TRBJ2-6; 7 bases map to TRBD1. CDR1 is MNHEY and CDR2 is SVGAGI in the germline V gene. With V trimmed by 8 bases and J by 3 bases, 7 bases remained unmatched. The CDR3 sequence is 15 residues long. The CDR3 DNA is TGTGCCAGCGGTACAGGGGATGGTGGGGCCAACGTCCTGACTTTC. Its protein is CASGTGDGGANVLTF.

The genes are TRBV30 and TRBJ2-3; D is uncertain. Per germline, CDR1 GTSNPN and CDR2 SVGIG (reference sequence). The ends were cut back, 1 base at V and 2 bases at J, with 7 bases in the middle. This CDR3 is built from 13 residues. The CDR3 loop is CAWSESVTDTQYF. The CDR3 DNA follows: TGTGCCTGGAGTGAAAGCGTCACAGATACGCAGTATTTT. The full variable domain, in which reference TRBV30 and TRBJ2-3 provide the parts outside the CDR3, is SQTIHQWPATLVQPVGSPLSLECTVEGTSNPNLYWYRQAAGRGLQLLFYSVGIGQISSEVPQNLSASRPQDRQFILSSKKLLLSDSGFYLCAWSESVTDTQYFGPGTRLTVL.

V and J are TRBV7-2 and TRBJ2-5; TRBD1 matches at 9 bases. The CDR3 is 14 residues long. V lost 8 bases and J lost 3; bases outside the gene matches: 7. Germline-derived CDR1 and CDR2 are SGHTA and FQGNSA. CDR3 amino acids: CASRTRTGEETQYF. In nucleotides, the CDR3 is TGTGCCAGCCGCACAAGGACAGGGGAAGAGACCCAGTACTTC.

The V call is TRBV5-1, the J call TRBJ2-7, with D perhaps matching TRBD1 (6 bases). The CDR3 is 14 residues long. The V end was cut by 4 bases, the J end by 2 bases, with 13 bases between. CDR1 and CDR2 from the germline V gene are SGHRS and YFSETQ. For the CDR3, the DNA is TGCGCCAGCAGCGCGCTAGGGGGAACCTACGAGCAGTACTTC. Amino acids: CASSALGGTYEQYF.